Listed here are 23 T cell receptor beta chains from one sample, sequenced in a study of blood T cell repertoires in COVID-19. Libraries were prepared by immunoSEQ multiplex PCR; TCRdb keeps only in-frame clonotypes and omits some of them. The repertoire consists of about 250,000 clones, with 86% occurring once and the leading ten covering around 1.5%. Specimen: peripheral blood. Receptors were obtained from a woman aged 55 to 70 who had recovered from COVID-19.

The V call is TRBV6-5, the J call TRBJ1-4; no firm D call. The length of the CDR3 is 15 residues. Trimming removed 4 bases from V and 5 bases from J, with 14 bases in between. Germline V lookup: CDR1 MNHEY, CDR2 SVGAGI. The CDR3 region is CASSWRSAANEKLFF. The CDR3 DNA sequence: TGTGCCAGCAGTTGGAGGAGCGCAGCCAATGAAAAACTGTTTTTT.

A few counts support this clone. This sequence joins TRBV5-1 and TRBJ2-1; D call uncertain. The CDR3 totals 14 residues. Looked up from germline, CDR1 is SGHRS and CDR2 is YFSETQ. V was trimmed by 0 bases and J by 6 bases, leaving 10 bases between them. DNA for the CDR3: TGCGCCAGCAGCTTGGGAGCCGGTACCAATGAGCAGTTCTTC. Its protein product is CASSLGAGTNEQFF.

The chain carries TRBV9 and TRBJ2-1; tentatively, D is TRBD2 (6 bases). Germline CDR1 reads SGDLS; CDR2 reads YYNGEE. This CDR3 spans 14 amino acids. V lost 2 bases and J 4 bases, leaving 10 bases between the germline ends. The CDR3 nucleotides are TGTGCCAGCAGCGTTGCGGGGCCTTACAATGAGCAGTTCTTC. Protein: CASSVAGPYNEQFF.

CDR3 residues: CASSPLGRSNEQFF. In DNA, the CDR3 is TGTGCCAGCAGCCCCCTGGGGAGGTCCAATGAGCAGTTCTTC. The rearrangement links TRBV7-8 to TRBJ2-1; D perhaps matches TRBD2 (6 bases). Germline lookup yields CDR1 SGHVS and CDR2 FQNEAQ. The ends were cut back, 5 bases at V and 6 bases at J, with 14 bases in the middle. The CDR3 sequence is 14 residues long.

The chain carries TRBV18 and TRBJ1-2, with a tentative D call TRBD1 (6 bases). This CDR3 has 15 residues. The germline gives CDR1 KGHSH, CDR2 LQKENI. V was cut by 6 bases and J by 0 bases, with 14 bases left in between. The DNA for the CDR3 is TGTGCCAGCTCCCTGGACAGCAACACTAACTATGGCTACACCTTC. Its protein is CASSLDSNTNYGYTF.

CDR3 coding DNA: TGTGCCAGCAGTTACTCGCAGGTTTCCTACGAGCAGTACTTC. Protein sequence: CASSYSQVSYEQYF. This chain links TRBV6-5 with TRBJ2-7; D unclear. CDR3 length: 14 residues. The germline V gene encodes CDR1 MNHEY and CDR2 SVGAGI. V was pared by 0 bases and J by 1 base, with 7 bases between.

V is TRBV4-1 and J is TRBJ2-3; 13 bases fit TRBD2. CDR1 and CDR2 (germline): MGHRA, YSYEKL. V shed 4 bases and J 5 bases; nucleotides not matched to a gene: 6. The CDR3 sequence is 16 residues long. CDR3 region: CASSRLGLAGRDTQYF. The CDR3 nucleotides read TGCGCCAGCAGCCGCCTGGGACTAGCGGGGAGAGATACGCAGTATTTT.

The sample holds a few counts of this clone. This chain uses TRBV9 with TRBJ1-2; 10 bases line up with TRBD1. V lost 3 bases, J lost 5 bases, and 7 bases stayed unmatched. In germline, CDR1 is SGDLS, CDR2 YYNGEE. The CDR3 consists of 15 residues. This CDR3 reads CASSGSTGGEYGYTF. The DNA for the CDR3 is TGTGCCAGCAGCGGGTCGACAGGGGGCGAGTATGGCTACACCTTC. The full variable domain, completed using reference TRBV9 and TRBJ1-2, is DSGVTQTPKHLITATGQRVTLRCSPRSGDLSVYWYQQSLDQGLQFLIQYYNGEERAKGNILERFSAQQFPDLHSELNLSSLELGDSALYFCASSGSTGGEYGYTFGSGTRLTVV.

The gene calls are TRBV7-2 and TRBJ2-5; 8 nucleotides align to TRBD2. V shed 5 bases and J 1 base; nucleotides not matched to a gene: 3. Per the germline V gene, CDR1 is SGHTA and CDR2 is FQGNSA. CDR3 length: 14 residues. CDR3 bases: TGTGCCAGCAGCCAAGCGGGGGTCCAAGAGACCCAGTACTTC. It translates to CASSQAGVQETQYF.

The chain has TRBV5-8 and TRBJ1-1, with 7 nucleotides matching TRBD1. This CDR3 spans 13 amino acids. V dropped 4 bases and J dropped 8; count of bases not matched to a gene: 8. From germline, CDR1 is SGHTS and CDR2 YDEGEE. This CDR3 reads CASSRLRQGEAFF. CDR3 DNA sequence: TGTGCCAGCAGCCGGTTGAGACAGGGCGAAGCTTTCTTT. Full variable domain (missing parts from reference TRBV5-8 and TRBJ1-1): EAGVTQSPTHLIKTRGQQATLRCSPISGHTSVYWYQQALGLGLQFLLWYDEGEERNRGNFPPRFSGRQFPNYSSELNVNALELEDSALYLCASSRLRQGEAFFGQGTRLTVV.

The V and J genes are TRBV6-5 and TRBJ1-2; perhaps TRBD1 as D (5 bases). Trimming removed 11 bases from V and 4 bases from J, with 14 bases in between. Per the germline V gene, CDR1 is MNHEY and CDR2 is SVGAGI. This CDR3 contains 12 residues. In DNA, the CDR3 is TGTGCCGTCCACTGGGGGGGCTATGGCTACACCTTC. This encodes CAVHWGGYGYTF.

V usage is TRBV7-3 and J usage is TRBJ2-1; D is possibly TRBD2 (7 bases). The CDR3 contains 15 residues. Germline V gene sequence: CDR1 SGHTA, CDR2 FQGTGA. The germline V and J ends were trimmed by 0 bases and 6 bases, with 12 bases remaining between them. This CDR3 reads CASSLTGGPVNEQFF. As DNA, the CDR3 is TGTGCCAGCAGCTTAACCGGGGGGCCGGTCAATGAGCAGTTCTTC.

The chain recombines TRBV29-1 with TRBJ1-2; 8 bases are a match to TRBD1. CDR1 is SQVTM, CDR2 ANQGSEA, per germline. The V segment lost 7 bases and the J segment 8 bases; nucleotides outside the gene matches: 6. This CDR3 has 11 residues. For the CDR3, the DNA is TGCAGCGACAGGACAGGGCACGGCTACACCTTC. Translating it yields CSDRTGHGYTF.

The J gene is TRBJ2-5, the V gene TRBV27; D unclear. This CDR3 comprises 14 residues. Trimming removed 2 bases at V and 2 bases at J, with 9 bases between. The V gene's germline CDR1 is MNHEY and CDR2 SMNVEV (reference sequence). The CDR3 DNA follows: TGTGCCAGCAGTTTAAAGTCCAGTCAAGAGACCCAGTACTTC. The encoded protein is CASSLKSSQETQYF.

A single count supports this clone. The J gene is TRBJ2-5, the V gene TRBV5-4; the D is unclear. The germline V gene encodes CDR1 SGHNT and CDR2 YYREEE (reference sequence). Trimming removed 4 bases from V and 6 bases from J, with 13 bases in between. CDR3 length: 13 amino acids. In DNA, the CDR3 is TGTGCCAGCAGCGCGCCACAGCTTCAGACCCAGTACTTC. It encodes CASSAPQLQTQYF.

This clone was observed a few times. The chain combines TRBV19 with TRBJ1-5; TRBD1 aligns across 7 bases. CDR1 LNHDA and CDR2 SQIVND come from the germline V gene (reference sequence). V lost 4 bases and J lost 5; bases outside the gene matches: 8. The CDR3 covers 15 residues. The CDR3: CASSNGRGRDQPQHF. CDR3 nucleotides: TGTGCCAGTAGTAATGGTAGGGGGCGGGATCAGCCCCAGCATTTT.

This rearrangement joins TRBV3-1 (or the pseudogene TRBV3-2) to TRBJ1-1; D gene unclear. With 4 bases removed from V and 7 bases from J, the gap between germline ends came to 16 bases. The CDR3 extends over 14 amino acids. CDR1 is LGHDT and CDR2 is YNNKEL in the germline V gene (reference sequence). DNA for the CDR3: TGTGCCAGCAGCCGCGGGCCGGGCGTCGGTGAAGCTTTCTTT. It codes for CASSRGPGVGEAFF.

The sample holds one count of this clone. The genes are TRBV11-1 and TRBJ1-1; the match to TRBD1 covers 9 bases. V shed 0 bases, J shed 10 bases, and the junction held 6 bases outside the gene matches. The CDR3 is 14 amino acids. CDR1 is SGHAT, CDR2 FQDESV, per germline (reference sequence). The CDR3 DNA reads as TGTGCCAGCAGCTTAGCCGGGACAGGGTTTAGAGCTTTCTTT. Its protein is CASSLAGTGFRAFF. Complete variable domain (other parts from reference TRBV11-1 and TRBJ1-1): EAEVAQSPRYKITEKSQAVAFWCDPISGHATLYWYRQILGQGPELLVQFQDESVVDDSQLPKDRFSAERLKGVDSTLKIQPAELGDSAMYLCASSLAGTGFRAFFGQGTRLTVV.

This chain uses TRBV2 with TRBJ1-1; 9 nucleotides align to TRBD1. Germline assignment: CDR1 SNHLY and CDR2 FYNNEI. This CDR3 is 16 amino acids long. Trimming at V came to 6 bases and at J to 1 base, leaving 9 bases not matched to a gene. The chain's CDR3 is CASSEGTGLANTEAFF. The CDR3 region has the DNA TGTGCCAGCAGCGAGGGGACAGGGTTGGCGAACACTGAAGCTTTCTTT.

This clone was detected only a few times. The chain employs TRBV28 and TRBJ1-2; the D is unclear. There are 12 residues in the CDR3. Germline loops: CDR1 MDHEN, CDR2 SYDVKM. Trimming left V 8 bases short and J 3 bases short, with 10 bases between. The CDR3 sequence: CASAGGHYGYTF. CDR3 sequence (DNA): TGTGCCAGCGCCGGAGGGCACTATGGCTACACCTTC.

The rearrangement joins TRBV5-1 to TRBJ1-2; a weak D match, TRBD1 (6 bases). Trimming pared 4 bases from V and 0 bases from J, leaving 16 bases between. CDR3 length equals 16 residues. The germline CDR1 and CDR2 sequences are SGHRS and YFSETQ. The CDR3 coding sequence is TGCGCCAGCAGCGAAAGGACAGAGACAACTAACTATGGCTACACCTTC. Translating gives CASSERTETTNYGYTF.

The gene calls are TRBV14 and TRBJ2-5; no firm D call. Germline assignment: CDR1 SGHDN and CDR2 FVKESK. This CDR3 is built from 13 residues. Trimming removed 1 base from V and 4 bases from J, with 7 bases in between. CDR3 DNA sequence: TGTGCCAGCAGCCAAGTAGTGGTAGAGACCCAGTACTTC. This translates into CASSQVVVETQYF.

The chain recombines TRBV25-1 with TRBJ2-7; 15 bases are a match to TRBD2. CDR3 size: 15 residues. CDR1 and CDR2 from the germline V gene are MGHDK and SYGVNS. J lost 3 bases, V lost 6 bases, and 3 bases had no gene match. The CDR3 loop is CASRGTSGGNYEQYF. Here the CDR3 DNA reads TGTGCCAGCAGAGGGACTAGCGGGGGGAACTACGAGCAGTACTTC.